The rows below give T cell receptor beta chains drawn from one sample of a study of CD8+ T cells in alopecia areata. The method was immunoSEQ multiplex PCR; TCRdb's version includes in-frame clones alone and lacks a portion of them. This sample has approximately 200,000 clones, with roughly 60% found just once. This specimen was CD4+ T cells sorted from blood, taken at week 24, from a patient treated with tofacitinib. The receptors come from a human donor with alopecia areata. The CDR3 runs from the conserved cysteine through the conserved F or W. Each record gives: V gene, CDR3 length, clone size, J gene, D gene, CDR3 protein, CDR3 DNA. The D gene is left open where the match is weak. Part of the rows lack a size; the others show once, few, many or a class for expanded clones.

V: TRBV2; length: 14; size: NA; J: TRBJ2-2; D: TRBD1; CDR3: CASSGTGDTGELFF; DNA: TGTGCCAGCTCCGGGACAGGGGACACCGGGGAGCTGTTTTTT
V: TRBV7-9; length: 15; size: few; J: TRBJ1-1; D: TRBD1; CDR3: CASSNGQGFDTEAFF; DNA: TGTGCCAGCAGCAACGGACAGGGCTTCGACACTGAAGCTTTCTTT
V: TRBV5-1; length: 15; size: few; J: TRBJ2-6; D: NA; CDR3: CASSLSGDGANVLTF; DNA: TGCGCCAGCAGCTTGTCGGGGGATGGGGCCAACGTCCTGACTTTC
V: TRBV29-1; length: 14; size: NA; J: TRBJ1-1; D: NA; CDR3: CSVEDISGNTEAFF; DNA: TGCAGCGTTGAAGATATTTCCGGGAACACTGAAGCTTTCTTT
V: TRBV27; length: 13; size: NA; J: TRBJ2-1; D: TRBD1; CDR3: CASSSGQDNEQFF; DNA: TGTGCCAGCAGTTCCGGACAGGACAATGAGCAGTTCTTC
V: TRBV7-2; length: 15; size: NA; J: TRBJ2-7; D: NA; CDR3: CASSSSGLNSYEQYF; DNA: TGTGCCAGCAGCTCCTCGGGCCTCAACTCCTACGAGCAGTACTTC
V: TRBV4-2; length: 14; size: NA; J: TRBJ2-1; D: TRBD2; CDR3: CASSRGLAGLEQFF; DNA: TGTGCCAGCAGCCGAGGACTAGCGGGGTTGGAGCAGTTCTTC
V: TRBV11-3; length: 15; size: once; J: TRBJ1-1; D: NA; CDR3: CASSLDPAGHTEAFF; DNA: TGTGCCAGCAGCTTAGATCCGGCAGGGCACACTGAAGCTTTCTTT
V: TRBV19; length: 13; size: NA; J: TRBJ2-7; D: NA; CDR3: CASVDRDFAEQYF; DNA: TGTGCCAGCGTGGACAGAGACTTCGCCGAGCAGTACTTC
V: TRBV6-5; length: 14; size: NA; J: TRBJ2-1; D: TRBD2; CDR3: CASKPSGNGKEQFF; DNA: TGTGCCAGCAAACCAAGCGGGAACGGAAAGGAGCAGTTCTTC
V: TRBV5-1; length: 16; size: NA; J: TRBJ2-1; D: TRBD2; CDR3: CASSLLAGGRNNEQFF; DNA: TGCGCCAGCAGCCTGTTAGCGGGAGGGAGGAACAATGAGCAGTTCTTC
V: TRBV11-2; length: 14; size: NA; J: TRBJ2-1; D: NA; CDR3: CASSQLASNNEQFF; DNA: TGTGCCAGCAGCCAGCTGGCGTCAAACAATGAGCAGTTCTTC
V: TRBV29-1; length: 14; size: few; J: TRBJ2-7; D: NA; CDR3: CSVVFGSLSYEQYF; DNA: TGCAGCGTTGTTTTCGGGTCCTTATCCTACGAGCAGTACTTC